This TCR beta chain is from a study of a mutant IDH1 vaccine in newly diagnosed glioma. Study overall: Weeks 1, 3, 5, 7, 11, 15, 19 and 23 were when patients received their eight vaccinations. A 62.5% male, approximately 38% female split and a mean age of about 40 years characterized treated patients. Earlier therapy was either radiotherapy, temozolomide, or both, and most got both.

Time point meaning: week 5, during vaccination. What each vaccine dose contained was 300 ug of mutant IDH1 20-mer peptide, accompanied by topical imiquimod. The germline gives CDR1 SQVTM, CDR2 ANQGSEA. Trimming shortened V by 1 base and J by 5 bases, and 9 bases separated the two germline ends. CDR3 size: 12 residues. Comment on this clone: Its specificity is unknown.

Sequenced by immunoSEQ multiplex PCR; TCRdb stores in-frame clones only, minus some. Of some 36,000 clones in the sample, roughly 76% were seen once. Sequenced here: PBMCs, sampled from a glioma patient whose treatment included an IDH1 peptide vaccine. This sequence originates from a man aged 50 or older with glioma. The rearrangement links TRBV29-1 to TRBJ2-7, with D tentatively TRBD1 (5 bases). The DNA of the CDR3 is TGCAGCGTTGAAGTCCCACAGGACGAGCAGTACTTC. Translation: CSVEVPQDEQYF.